The 9 T cell receptor beta chains presented below share a single source sample, sequenced in a study of CD8 T cells in ankylosing spondylitis. Findings and limits, study-wide: Ankylosing spondylitis blood seemed to carry a telltale TCR beta motif made of roughly eight highly homologous variants.

These receptors lack a known antigen. TCRdb called the 5' RACE reads again in MiXCR, with one record for every CDR3 protein. The table has a few hundred thousand distinct CDR3 sequences, 17% seen once; the top ten hold about 0.94%. Sequencing was performed on blood, either unsorted or a sorted T cell fraction (not recorded which). The origin of the receptors is a male donor with ankylosing spondylitis.

The CDR3 here is CASRETGGTGELFF. For the CDR3, the DNA is TGTGCCAGCAGGGAGACAGGGGGCACCGGGGAGCTGTTTTTT. The chain recombines TRBV6-1 with TRBJ2-2; TRBD1 agrees at 9 bases. The V and J ends lost 6 bases and 4 bases, in that order; junction bases with no gene match: 3. The CDR3 length is 14 residues. Germline CDR1 reads MNHNS; CDR2 reads SASEGT.

V usage is TRBV7-9 and J usage is TRBJ2-1; a possible D gene is TRBD1 (6 bases). The CDR3 sequence is 16 residues long. In germline, CDR1 is SEHNR, CDR2 FQNEAQ (reference sequence). V was pared by 1 base and J by 5 bases, with 15 bases between. Here the CDR3 reads CASSLVAARGNNEQFF. CDR3 DNA sequence: TGTGCCAGCAGCTTAGTGGCGGCAAGGGGGAACAATGAGCAGTTCTTC.

The V gene is TRBV7-9, the J gene TRBJ1-2, with 10 positions matching TRBD1. V dropped 2 bases and J dropped 6; count of bases not matched to a gene: 6. The CDR3 is 15 residues long. Germline V lookup: CDR1 SEHNR, CDR2 FQNEAQ (reference sequence). For the CDR3, the DNA is TGTGCCAGCAGCTTACCCGGGACAGGGGCACATGGCTACACCTTC. It codes for CASSLPGTGAHGYTF.

There are a few counts of this clonotype. The genes are TRBV24-1 and TRBJ2-5; TRBD1 might be the D (6 bases). CDR3 length: 13 amino acids. CDR1 is KGHDR and CDR2 is SFDVKD in the germline V gene. V was trimmed by 7 bases and J by 0 bases, leaving 8 bases between them. Written as DNA, the CDR3 is TGTGCCACCAGGGGGGCAGACCAAGAGACCCAGTACTTC. It codes for CATRGADQETQYF.

This clonotype occurred many times. This CDR3 is CSVPGQLKTGELFF. The CDR3 coding sequence is TGCAGCGTCCCGGGACAGCTAAAGACCGGGGAGCTGTTTTTT. This rearrangement joins TRBV29-1 to TRBJ2-2, with 7 bases lining up with TRBD1. The germline gives CDR1 SQVTM, CDR2 ANQGSEA. The J segment lost 5 bases and the V segment lost 6 bases, leaving 9 bases of the junction unmatched. The CDR3 is 14 amino acids.

This chain joins TRBV20-1 and TRBJ1-1, with D hard to call. CDR1 DFQATT and CDR2 SNEGSKA come from the germline V gene (reference sequence). V lost 6 bases to trimming and J lost 11 bases, with 13 bases between them. This CDR3 has 10 residues. CDR3 residues: CSARNPGAFF. CDR3 bases: TGCAGTGCCAGGAACCCGGGGGCTTTCTTT.

This clonotype was recorded only once. This rearrangement joins TRBV5-1 to TRBJ2-3; TRBD2 might be the D (6 bases). Trimming took off 0 bases at V and 2 bases at J, with 13 bases between the two ends. Germline-derived CDR1 and CDR2 are SGHRS and YFSETQ. The CDR3 totals 16 residues. The CDR3 loop is CASSLVGLGYTDTQYF. CDR3 coding DNA: TGCGCCAGCAGCTTGGTGGGACTCGGGTACACAGATACGCAGTATTTT.

The chain uses TRBV4-2 and TRBJ2-3; the match to TRBD2 covers 13 bases. V lost 0 bases to trimming and J lost 4 bases; unmatched junction nucleotides: 7. This CDR3 has 18 residues. Germline V gives CDR1 LGHNA, CDR2 YNFKEQ. CDR3 sequence (DNA): TGTGCCAGCAGCCAAGATTTCTGGACTAGCGGGAGCCCAGATACGCAGTATTTT. It translates to CASSQDFWTSGSPDTQYF.

Only a few counts were recorded for this clonotype. In DNA, the CDR3 is TGCGCCAGCAGCCAGCCAGGGACCACAGATACGCAGTATTTT. Protein product: CASSQPGTTDTQYF. The gene calls are TRBV4-1 and TRBJ2-3; D possibly matches TRBD1 or TRBD2 (5 bases each). V lost 3 bases and J lost 2, with 9 bases in between. The length of the CDR3 is 14 residues. CDR1 is MGHRA and CDR2 is YSYEKL in the germline V gene.